The 26 T cell receptor beta chains reported below all come from one sample, sequenced in a study of T-cell memory formation after mild COVID-19. Each CDR3 protein is one row after TCRdb ran MiXCR on the 5' RACE reads. The sample contains under 200,000 distinct CDR3 sequences, roughly 30% of which appear only once. Sequencing input: PBMCs or a T cell subset sorted from them (not recorded which). The receptors come from an adult woman who had mild COVID-19 (a few samples of this study predate the infection). Cell type and time point are not known.

The gene calls are TRBV3-1 and TRBJ2-3; no definite D call. The CDR3 spans 14 residues. Germline CDR1 reads LGHDT; CDR2 reads YNNKEL (reference sequence). V lost 0 bases and J 2 bases, leaving 6 bases between the germline ends. The CDR3 DNA is TGTGCCAGCAGCCAAGACCTAGTCACAGATACGCAGTATTTT. Translated: CASSQDLVTDTQYF.

V is TRBV19 and J is TRBJ2-7; TRBD2 matches 12 bases. V lost 10 bases and J lost 1; bases outside the gene matches: 11. The CDR3 is made up of 16 amino acids. Germline V gene lookup returns CDR1 LNHDA and CDR2 SQIVND (reference sequence). CDR3 residues: CATPCRTSGGSYEQYF. In DNA, the CDR3 is TGTGCCACCCCGTGCCGTACTAGCGGGGGGTCCTACGAGCAGTACTTC.

The V gene is TRBV4-1, the J gene TRBJ2-7; D is possibly TRBD2 (6 bases). Trimming shortened V by 3 bases and J by 3 bases, and 21 bases separated the two germline ends. The CDR3 is 17 amino acids. CDR1 is MGHRA and CDR2 is YSYEKL in the germline V gene. The CDR3 sequence: CASSHTAGSVGLYEQYF. The CDR3 DNA reads as TGCGCCAGCAGCCACACAGCCGGCAGTGTGGGACTCTACGAGCAGTACTTC.

This clonotype was counted only a few times. The chain recombines TRBV7-8 with TRBJ1-5; 8 nucleotides agree with TRBD1. With V trimmed by 4 bases and J by 6 bases, 5 bases remained unmatched. The germline V gene encodes CDR1 SGHVS and CDR2 FQNEAQ. The CDR3 loop spans 14 amino acids. As DNA, the CDR3 is TGTGCCAGCAGCTCGGACAGGGTAGTTCAGCCCCAGCATTTT. Translated: CASSSDRVVQPQHF.

V gene TRBV7-2 combines with J gene TRBJ1-5; D perhaps matches TRBD1 (6 bases). V was trimmed by 3 bases and J by 1 base, leaving 10 bases between them. The CDR3 sequence is 15 residues long. CDR1 and CDR2 from the germline V gene are SGHTA and FQGNSA. The CDR3: CASSFVGQSNQPQHF. DNA of the CDR3: TGTGCCAGCAGCTTCGTAGGACAGAGCAATCAGCCCCAGCATTTT.

The J gene is TRBJ2-7, the V gene TRBV7-8; possibly TRBD2 for D (5 bases). CDR1 and CDR2 from the germline V gene are SGHVS and FQNEAQ. V lost 3 bases to trimming and J lost 0 bases, with 9 bases between them. The CDR3 is made up of 14 amino acids. CDR3 residues: CASSFIRDSYEQYF. The CDR3 DNA reads TGTGCCAGCAGCTTCATTCGGGACTCCTACGAGCAGTACTTC.

The chain employs TRBV9 and TRBJ2-3; D not certain. Trimming removed 4 bases at V and 6 bases at J, with 12 bases between. This CDR3 is 13 amino acids long. From germline, CDR1 is SGDLS and CDR2 YYNGEE. CDR3 sequence (DNA): TGTGCCAGCAGCTCTCGGAAGTTCGATACGCAGTATTTT. Protein sequence: CASSSRKFDTQYF. Combining the CDR3 with reference TRBV9 and TRBJ2-3 gives the whole variable domain DSGVTQTPKHLITATGQRVTLRCSPRSGDLSVYWYQQSLDQGLQFLIQYYNGEERAKGNILERFSAQQFPDLHSELNLSSLELGDSALYFCASSSRKFDTQYFGPGTRLTVL.

V and J are TRBV7-8 and TRBJ2-1; D is undetermined. CDR1 is SGHVS, CDR2 FQNEAQ, per germline. V was clipped by 1 base and J by 5 bases, with 12 bases between them. The CDR3 has 15 amino acids. The CDR3 region is CASSLGHDGNNEQFF. The CDR3 region has the DNA TGTGCCAGCAGCTTAGGACATGACGGAAACAATGAGCAGTTCTTC.

The V call is TRBV12-3 or TRBV12-4, the J call TRBJ1-5, with D uncertain. V was clipped by 2 bases and J by 2 bases, with 4 bases between them. The CDR3 extends over 13 amino acids. The CDR3 DNA sequence: TGTGCCAGCAGTTTATCGGGCAATCAGCCCCAGCATTTT. Translating it yields CASSLSGNQPQHF.

This clonotype was counted between two and nine times. The chain carries TRBV2 and TRBJ2-1; 8 bases match TRBD1. CDR3 length: 15 amino acids. CDR1 is SNHLY, CDR2 FYNNEI, per germline. The ends lost 6 bases at V and 4 bases at J; junction bases unmatched: 8. The CDR3 DNA follows: TGTGCCAGCAGAGACCGGGACAGGCAATACAATGAGCAGTTCTTC. Translating gives CASRDRDRQYNEQFF.

The V call is TRBV4-1, the J call TRBJ2-7; TRBD2 agrees at 12 bases. With 4 bases clipped from V and 4 bases from J, the junction kept 5 bases outside the gene matches. The CDR3 loop spans 15 amino acids. Germline values: CDR1 MGHRA, CDR2 YSYEKL. The chain's CDR3 is CASSLTSGSSYEQYF. The CDR3 bases are TGCGCCAGCAGCCTGACTAGCGGGAGCTCTTACGAGCAGTACTTC.

This clonotype was seen more than once but under ten times. The CDR3 loop is CASSPRQAINEKLFF. CDR3 sequence (DNA): TGTGCCAGCAGTCCCCGCCAGGCGATTAATGAAAAACTGTTTTTT. The chain combines TRBV27 with TRBJ1-4; no definite D call. Germline CDR1 reads MNHEY; CDR2 reads SMNVEV (reference sequence). The length of the CDR3 is 15 residues. V gave up 5 bases and J gave up 4 bases, with 14 bases separating them. Supplemented by reference TRBV27 and TRBJ1-4, the full variable domain reads EAQVTQNPRYLITVTGKKLTVTCSQNMNHEYMSWYRQDPGLGLRQIYYSMNVEVTDKGDVPEGYKVSRKEKRNFPLILESPSPNQTSLYFCASSPRQAINEKLFFGSGTQLSVL.

This clonotype was seen only a few times. The rearrangement links TRBV5-1 to TRBJ2-2; a possible D gene is TRBD1 (5 bases). Trimming shortened V by 1 base and J by 7 bases, and 17 bases separated the two germline ends. The germline gives CDR1 SGHRS, CDR2 YFSETQ. This CDR3 region has 16 residues. DNA of the CDR3: TGCGCCAGCAGCTTGATGGGGCGTCGAAGTGGCGGGGAGCTGTTTTTT. Protein product: CASSLMGRRSGGELFF.

CDR3 loop: CASSFQTGLAGSYNEQFF. The CDR3 DNA reads as TGCGCCAGCAGCTTCCAGACGGGACTAGCGGGTTCCTACAATGAGCAGTTCTTC. The rearrangement links TRBV4-3 to TRBJ2-1; 12 bases agree with TRBD2. CDR1 LGHNA and CDR2 YSLEER come from the germline V gene. Germline trimming cut 5 bases from V and 1 base from J; bases unmatched to any gene: 9. The CDR3 has 18 residues.

This chain connects TRBV4-2 to TRBJ1-4; 7 nucleotides align to TRBD1. The ends lost 10 bases at V and 4 bases at J; junction bases unmatched: 6. This CDR3 is built from 13 residues. CDR1 is LGHNA and CDR2 is YNFKEQ in the germline V gene. The CDR3 DNA follows: TGTGCCACCCTCCGGGACAGTAATGAAAAACTGTTTTTT. It specifies CATLRDSNEKLFF.

There are a few counts of this clonotype. The gene calls are TRBV27 and TRBJ2-7; TRBD1 agrees at 10 bases. Per the germline V gene, CDR1 is MNHEY and CDR2 is SMNVEV (reference sequence). V was pared by 7 bases and J by 2 bases, with 11 bases of the junction left unmatched. This CDR3 contains 16 residues. CDR3 residues: CASTPRRGTGAYEQYF. In DNA form, the CDR3 reads TGTGCCAGCACCCCCAGGCGGGGGACAGGGGCCTACGAGCAGTACTTC.

J is TRBJ1-1 and V is TRBV4-2, with D possibly TRBD1 on 6 matching bases. V lost 1 base to trimming and J lost 4 bases, with 10 bases between them. Germline-derived CDR1 and CDR2 are LGHNA and YNFKEQ. This CDR3 spans 14 amino acids. The chain's CDR3 is CASSQGGRGTEAFF. In DNA form, the CDR3 reads TGTGCCAGCAGCCAAGGGGGCAGGGGCACTGAAGCTTTCTTT.

V and J are TRBV29-1 and TRBJ2-3; D is unclear. Deletions cut 0 bases from V and 11 bases from J, with 12 bases between. Germline assignment: CDR1 SQVTM and CDR2 ANQGSEA. CDR3 size: 12 residues. The CDR3 bases are TGCAGCGTTGAAGATCGGGTCATTCGGCAGTATTTT. It specifies CSVEDRVIRQYF.

The chain has TRBV7-9 and TRBJ2-1, with 7 bases aligning to TRBD2. The CDR3 extends over 17 amino acids. CDR1 SEHNR and CDR2 FQNEAQ come from the germline V gene (reference sequence). The J segment lost 0 bases and the V segment lost 2 bases, leaving 7 bases of the junction unmatched. The CDR3, as DNA: TGTGCCAGCAGCTTAAGGCTAGCGGCTAGCTCCTACAATGAGCAGTTCTTC. It translates to CASSLRLAASSYNEQFF.

This CDR3 reads CASSEPMAEQFF. CDR3 DNA: TGTGCCAGCAGTGAACCCATGGCTGAGCAGTTCTTC. The V gene is TRBV6-2 or TRBV6-3, the J gene TRBJ2-1, with no clear D. V lost 5 bases, J lost 9 bases, and 11 bases lay in between. The CDR3 consists of 12 residues. Germline values: CDR1 MNHEY, CDR2 SVGEGT.

This clonotype was observed a few times. This sequence joins TRBV9 and TRBJ1-6, with D possibly matching TRBD1 (6 bases). V was trimmed by 0 bases and J by 7 bases, leaving 8 bases between them. Germline values: CDR1 SGDLS, CDR2 YYNGEE. The CDR3 is 14 amino acids. CDR3 amino acids: CASSVGTANSPLHF. Here the CDR3 DNA reads TGTGCCAGCAGCGTAGGGACAGCAAATTCACCCCTCCACTTT.

The chain is built from TRBV29-1 and TRBJ2-7; TRBD1 is a possible D gene (6 bases). This CDR3 has 13 residues. With 6 bases removed from V and 3 bases from J, the gap between germline ends came to 15 bases. Germline V lookup: CDR1 SQVTM, CDR2 ANQGSEA. The CDR3 region is CSVHFTGFYEQYF. CDR3 nucleotide sequence: TGCAGCGTGCACTTTACAGGGTTCTACGAGCAGTACTTC.

This clonotype appeared a few times. The chain couples TRBV7-2 to TRBJ2-6; no reliable D call. CDR1 is SGHTA, CDR2 FQGNSA, per germline. Trimming shortened V by 2 bases and J by 1 base, and 6 bases separated the two germline ends. This CDR3 is 15 amino acids long. CDR3 sequence reads: CASSLLVSGANVLTF. In nucleotides, the CDR3 is TGTGCCAGCAGCTTATTGGTATCTGGGGCCAACGTCCTGACTTTC.

This chain links TRBV29-1 with TRBJ2-3; no definite D call. The length of the CDR3 is 14 residues. Germline V gene lookup returns CDR1 SQVTM and CDR2 ANQGSEA. Trimming took 1 base from V and 5 from J, leaving 13 bases between them. CDR3 nucleotide sequence: TGCAGCGTTGAAGGGGTGCTTCGCGGAGATACGCAGTATTTT. This translates into CSVEGVLRGDTQYF.

This clonotype was observed a few times. The J gene is TRBJ1-2, the V gene TRBV12-3 or TRBV12-4; possibly TRBD1 for D (5 bases). This CDR3 is built from 15 residues. V was cut by 3 bases and J by 2 bases, with 13 bases left in between. The CDR3 region has the DNA TGTGCCAGCAGTTTGGCAGGGAATAAGAACTATGGCTACACCTTC. Translating gives CASSLAGNKNYGYTF.

The gene calls are TRBV27 and TRBJ1-2; possibly TRBD1 for D (6 bases). Germline V gene lookup returns CDR1 MNHEY and CDR2 SMNVEV (reference sequence). V was trimmed by 2 bases and J by 0 bases, leaving 10 bases between them. This CDR3 is built from 15 residues. The CDR3 nucleotides read TGTGCCAGCAGTTTAACCCCAGGGGCTAACTATGGCTACACCTTC. It yields the protein CASSLTPGANYGYTF.